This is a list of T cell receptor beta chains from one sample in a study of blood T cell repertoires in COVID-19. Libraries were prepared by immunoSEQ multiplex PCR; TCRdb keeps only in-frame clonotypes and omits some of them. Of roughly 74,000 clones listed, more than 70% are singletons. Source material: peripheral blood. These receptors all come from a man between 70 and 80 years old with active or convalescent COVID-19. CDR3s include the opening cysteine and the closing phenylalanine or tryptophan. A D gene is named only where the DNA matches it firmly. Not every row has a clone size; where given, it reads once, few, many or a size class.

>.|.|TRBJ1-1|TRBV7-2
TGTGCCAGCAGCTTAGGACAGAACACTGAAGCTTTCTTT
CASSLGQNTEAFF
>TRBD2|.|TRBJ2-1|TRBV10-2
TGCGCCAGCAGTGAGTCAACTAGCGGGGGCCAAACCCGGTTCTTC
CASSESTSGGQTRFF
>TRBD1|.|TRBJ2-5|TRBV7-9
TGTGCCAGCAGCTTAGAAAGGGGGCCGGGTGAGACCCAGTACTTC
CASSLERGPGETQYF
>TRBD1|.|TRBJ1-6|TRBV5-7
TGTGCCAGTTCAGGGGGGAATTCACCCCTCCACTTT
CASSGGNSPLHF
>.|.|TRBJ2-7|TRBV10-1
TGCGCCACCAAAGGGGGGGTAGCCTACGAGCAGTACTTC
CATKGGVAYEQYF
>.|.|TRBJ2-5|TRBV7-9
TGTGCCAGCAGCTTAGCACCAGCGGGTGAGACCCAGTACTTC
CASSLAPAGETQYF
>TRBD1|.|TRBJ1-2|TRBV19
TGTGCCAGTAGTTCCTCTCGACAGGGAGACTATGGCTACACCTTC
CASSSSRQGDYGYTF
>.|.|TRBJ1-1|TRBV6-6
TGTGCCAGCAGCCACAGGGCTGCTGAAGCTTTCTTT
CASSHRAAEAFF
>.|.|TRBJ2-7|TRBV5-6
TGTGCCAGCAGCTTACGAGTGTTCGGTAACGAGCAGTACTTC
CASSLRVFGNEQYF
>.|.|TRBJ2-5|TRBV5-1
TGCGCCAGCAGCCCAAGGATAGGGGGAGAGACCCAGTACTTC
CASSPRIGGETQYF
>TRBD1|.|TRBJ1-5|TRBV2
TGTGCCAGCAGTGGGGGACAGGTCAATCAGCCCCAGCATTTT
CASSGGQVNQPQHF
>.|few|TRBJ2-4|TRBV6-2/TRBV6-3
TGTGCCAGCAGTGTCGTAAGGGGAAACATTCAGTACTTC
CASSVVRGNIQYF
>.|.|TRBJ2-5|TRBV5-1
TGCGCCAGCAGCTACCGGGACACCTTAGGGACCCAGTACTTC
CASSYRDTLGTQYF
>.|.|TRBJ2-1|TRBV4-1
TGCGCCAGCAGCCAAGAGGGGGCCTCCTACAATGAGCAGTTCTTC
CASSQEGASYNEQFF
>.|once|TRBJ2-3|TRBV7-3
TGTGCCAGCAGCTTAACGGGCCTCAGCACAGATACGCAGTATTTT
CASSLTGLSTDTQYF
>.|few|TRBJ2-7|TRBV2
TGTGCCAGCAGGGAGAACCCACAGGGTTACGAGCAGTACTTC
CASRENPQGYEQYF
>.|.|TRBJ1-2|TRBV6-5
TGTGCCAGCAGCCGCGGGCAGGGAGGCTATGGCTACACCTTC
CASSRGQGGYGYTF
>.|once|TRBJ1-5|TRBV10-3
TGTGCCATCAGCCACGACAGGTTCGGGGGCAATCAGCCCCAGCATTTT
CAISHDRFGGNQPQHF
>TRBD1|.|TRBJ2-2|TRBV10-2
TGCGCCAGCAGTGAGCCGGTGGGGACAGGGAAGACCGGGGAGCTGTTTTTT
CASSEPVGTGKTGELFF
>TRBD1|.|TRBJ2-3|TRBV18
TGTGCCAGCTCACCACGAGGACAGGGAAGCACAGATACGCAGTATTTT
CASSPRGQGSTDTQYF
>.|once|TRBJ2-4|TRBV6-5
TGTGCCAGCACCCGCGGTTCCAAAAACATTCAGTACTTC
CASTRGSKNIQYF
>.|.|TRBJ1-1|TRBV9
TGTGCCAGCAGCGCTAGGGGGAGTTTGTCCACTGAAGCTTTCTTT
CASSARGSLSTEAFF
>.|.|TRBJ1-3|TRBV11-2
TGTGCCAGCAGTTTAGGGGGAGGAGTATCCTACTCTGGAAACACCATATATTTT
CASSLGGGVSYSGNTIYF
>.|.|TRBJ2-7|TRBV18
TGTGCCAGCTCACCACTTGCGTTGGCGGGCGGTTCGAGCTACGAGCAGTACTTC
CASSPLALAGGSSYEQYF
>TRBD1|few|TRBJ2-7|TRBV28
TGTGCCAGCAACCGAGGGACAGGAAAGGGCCTCGAGCAGTACTTC
CASNRGTGKGLEQYF
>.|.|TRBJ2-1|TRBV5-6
TGTGCCAGCAGCTTGAGTCTCGGCGGCTCCTACAATGAGCAGTTCTTC
CASSLSLGGSYNEQFF
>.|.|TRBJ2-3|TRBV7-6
TGTGCCAGCAGCTTAGCGGGGGCTCGAGATACGCAGTATTTT
CASSLAGARDTQYF
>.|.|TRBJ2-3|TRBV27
TGTGCCAGCAGTCCCGTAAGCCGCACAGATACGCAGTATTTT
CASSPVSRTDTQYF
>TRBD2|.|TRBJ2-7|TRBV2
TGTGCCAGCAGAGCGGGAGGATACGAGCAGTACTTC
CASRAGGYEQYF
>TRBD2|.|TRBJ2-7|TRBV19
TGTGCCAGTAGTTCCCGGACTAGCGGGCCCTCCGGGCAGTACTTC
CASSSRTSGPSGQYF
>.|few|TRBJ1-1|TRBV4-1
TGCGCCAGCAGCCCTGCCAGGACGACCAGGGGAGCTTTCTTT
CASSPARTTRGAFF
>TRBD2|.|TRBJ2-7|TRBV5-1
TGCGCCAGCAGCCGGGAGGGCCTCTACGAGCAGTACTTC
CASSREGLYEQYF
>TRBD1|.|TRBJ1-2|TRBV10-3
TGTGCCATCAGTGAGTCGATCAGGACAGGACCCTACACCTTC
CAISESIRTGPYTF
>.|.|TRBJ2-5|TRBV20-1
TGCAGTGCTAGTATACTAGTCTCTCAAGAGACCCAGTACTTC
CSASILVSQETQYF
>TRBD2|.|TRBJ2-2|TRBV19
TGTGCCAGTAGTATACGGACTAGCGGGGTGGGCGGGGAGCTGTTTTTT
CASSIRTSGVGGELFF
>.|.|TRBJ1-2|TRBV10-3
TGTGCCATCAGTGAGTCTGGGAGACAGGACGGCTATGGCTACACCTTC
CAISESGRQDGYGYTF
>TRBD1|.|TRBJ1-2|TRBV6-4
TGTGCCAGCAGAATTCGGACAGGGGACTATGGCTACACCTTC
CASRIRTGDYGYTF
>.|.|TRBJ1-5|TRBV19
TGTGCCAGTAGTACTCTCCCACGAACAGGGCTGGCCCAGCATTTT
CASSTLPRTGLAQHF
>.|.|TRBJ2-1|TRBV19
TGTGCCAGTAGTCGACGGCAGGCAACCTACAATGAGCAGTTCTTC
CASSRRQATYNEQFF
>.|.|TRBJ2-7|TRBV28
TGTGCCAGCAGTTTGATTCAAGCGGGCCGAAACGAGCAGTACTTC
CASSLIQAGRNEQYF